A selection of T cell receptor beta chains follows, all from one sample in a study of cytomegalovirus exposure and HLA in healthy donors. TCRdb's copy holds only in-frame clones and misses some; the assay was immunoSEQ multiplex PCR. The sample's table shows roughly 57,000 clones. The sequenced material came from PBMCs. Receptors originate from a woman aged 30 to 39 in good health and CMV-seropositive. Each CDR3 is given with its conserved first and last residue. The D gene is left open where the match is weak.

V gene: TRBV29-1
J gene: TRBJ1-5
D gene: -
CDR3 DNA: TGCAGCGCCCAAATTCGGGGGGCTGGCAATCAGCCCCAGCATTTT
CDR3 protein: CSAQIRGAGNQPQHF

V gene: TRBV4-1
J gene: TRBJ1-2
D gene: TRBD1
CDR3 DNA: TGCGCCAGCAGCCCACTTGACAGGGACTATGGCTACACCTTC
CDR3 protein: CASSPLDRDYGYTF

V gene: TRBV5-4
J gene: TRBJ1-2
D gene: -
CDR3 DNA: TGTGCCAGCAGCTTGTTTTTCGGGGAGGGGAACTATGGCTACACCTTC
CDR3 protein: CASSLFFGEGNYGYTF

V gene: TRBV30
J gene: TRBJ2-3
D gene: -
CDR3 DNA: TGTGCCTGGAAAAGGAGGGCGACTGGCCATACGCAGTATTTT
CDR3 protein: CAWKRRATGHTQYF

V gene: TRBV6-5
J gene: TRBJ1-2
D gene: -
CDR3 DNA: TGTGCCAGCAGTTACTCGGCAGGGAACTATGGCTACACCTTC
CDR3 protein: CASSYSAGNYGYTF

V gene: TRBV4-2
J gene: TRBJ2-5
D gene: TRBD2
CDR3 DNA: TGTGCCAGCAGCCAAGGGACTAGCGGACAAGAGACCCAGTACTTC
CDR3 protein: CASSQGTSGQETQYF

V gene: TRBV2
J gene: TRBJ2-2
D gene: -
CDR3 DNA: TGTGCCAGCAGTGAACTCCGGACTGCCACCGGGGAGCTGTTTTTT
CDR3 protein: CASSELRTATGELFF

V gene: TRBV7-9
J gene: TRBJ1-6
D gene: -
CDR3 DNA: TGTGCCAGCAGCTTAATGGGGTCAGGAGGCTCACCCCTACACTTT
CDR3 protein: CASSLMGSGGSPLHF

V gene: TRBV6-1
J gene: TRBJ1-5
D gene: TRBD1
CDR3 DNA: TGTGCCAGCAGGCGGGACAGGGGGCATCAGCCCCAGCATTTT
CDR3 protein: CASRRDRGHQPQHF

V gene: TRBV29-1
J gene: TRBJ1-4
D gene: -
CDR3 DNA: TGCAGCGTTGAATACCAGGGTCACGAAAAACTGTTTTTT
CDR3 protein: CSVEYQGHEKLFF

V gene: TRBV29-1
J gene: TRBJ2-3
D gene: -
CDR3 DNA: TGCAGCGTTGAAGTGTCCTCCCGAGATACGCAGTATTTT
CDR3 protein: CSVEVSSRDTQYF

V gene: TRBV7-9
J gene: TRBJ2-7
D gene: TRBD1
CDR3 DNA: TGTGCCAGCAGCTTGGGACAGGATGGGGACGAGCAGTACTTC
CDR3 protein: CASSLGQDGDEQYF

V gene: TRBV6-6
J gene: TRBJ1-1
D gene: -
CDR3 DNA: TGTGCCAGCAGTTACTCGGGTGGGGACATGGCTTTCTTT
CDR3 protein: CASSYSGGDMAFF

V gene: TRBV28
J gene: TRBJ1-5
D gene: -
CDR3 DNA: TGTGCCAGCATCAGTGGCAATCAGCCCCAGCATTTT
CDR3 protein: CASISGNQPQHF

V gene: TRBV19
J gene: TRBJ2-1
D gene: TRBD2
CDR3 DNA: TGTGCCAGTACTAGCGGGGGGACACCCTACAATGAGCAGTTCTTC
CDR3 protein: CASTSGGTPYNEQFF

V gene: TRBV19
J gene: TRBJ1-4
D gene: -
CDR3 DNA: TGTGCCAGTAGTAAAGAGACAGGTGCAACTAATGAAAAACTGTTTTTT
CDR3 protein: CASSKETGATNEKLFF

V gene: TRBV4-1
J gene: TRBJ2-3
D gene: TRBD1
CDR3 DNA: TGCGCCAGCAGCCCTGGGACAGGGGGCACAGATACGCAGTATTTT
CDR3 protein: CASSPGTGGTDTQYF

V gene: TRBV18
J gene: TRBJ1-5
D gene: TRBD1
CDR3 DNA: TGTGCCAGCTCAACATGGTCGGGACAGGGTATCAATCAGCCCCAGCATTTT
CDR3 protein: CASSTWSGQGINQPQHF

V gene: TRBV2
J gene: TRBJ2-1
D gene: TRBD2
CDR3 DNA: TGTGCCAGCAGGGTCGGGTCTCGGGGGGGGGATGAGCAGTTCTTC
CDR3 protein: CASRVGSRGGDEQFF

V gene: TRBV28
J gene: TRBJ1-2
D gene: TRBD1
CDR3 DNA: TGTGCCAGCAGCTCGGACAGGTTTGACTATGGCTACACCTTC
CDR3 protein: CASSSDRFDYGYTF

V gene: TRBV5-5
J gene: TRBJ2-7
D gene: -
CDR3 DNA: TGTGCCAGCAGCTTGGACAATACGAGGGAGCAGTACTTC
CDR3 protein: CASSLDNTREQYF

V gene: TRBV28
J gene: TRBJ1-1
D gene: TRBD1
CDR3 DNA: TGTGCCAGCAGTTACTTAACAGGGGGCGCGGACACTGAAGCTTTCTTT
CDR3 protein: CASSYLTGGADTEAFF

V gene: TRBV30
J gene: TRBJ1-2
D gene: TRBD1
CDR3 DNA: TGTGCCTCCGCGGACAGGGAAAAAGGTGGCTACACCTTC
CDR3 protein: CASADREKGGYTF

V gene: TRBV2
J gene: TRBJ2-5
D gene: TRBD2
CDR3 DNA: TGTGCCAGCAGACCCGGACTAGCGGGGACCCAAGAGACCCAGTACTTC
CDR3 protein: CASRPGLAGTQETQYF

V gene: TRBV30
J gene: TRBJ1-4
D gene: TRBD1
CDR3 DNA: TGTGCCTGGAGGGACAGGGGGCTTGGTAATGAAAAACTGTTTTTT
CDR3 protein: CAWRDRGLGNEKLFF

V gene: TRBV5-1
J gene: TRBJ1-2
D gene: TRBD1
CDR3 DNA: TGCGCCAGCAGTCTCCTGACAGGGGAAGATGGCTACACCTTC
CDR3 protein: CASSLLTGEDGYTF

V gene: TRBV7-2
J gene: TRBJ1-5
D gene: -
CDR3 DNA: TGTGCCAGCAGCTTAGGTTTAAGCGGGGTACAGCCCCAGCATTTT
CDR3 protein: CASSLGLSGVQPQHF

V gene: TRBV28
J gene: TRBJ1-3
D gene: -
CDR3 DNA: TGTGCCACCGTGGACAGTTCCTCTGGAAACACCATATATTTT
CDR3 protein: CATVDSSSGNTIYF

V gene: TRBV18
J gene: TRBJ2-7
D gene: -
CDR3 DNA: TGTGCCAGCTCACCAGTTTCCCCCGCAGGGTCCTACGAGCAGTACTTC
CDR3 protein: CASSPVSPAGSYEQYF

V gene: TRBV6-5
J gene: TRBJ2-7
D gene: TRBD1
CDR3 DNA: TGTGCCAGCAGTTACTCCACAGGGGCCGCCTACGAGCAGTACTTC
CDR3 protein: CASSYSTGAAYEQYF

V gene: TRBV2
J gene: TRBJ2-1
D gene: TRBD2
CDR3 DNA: TGTGCCACTATCACTAGCGGGAGGGCTTATGAGCAGTTCTTC
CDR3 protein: CATITSGRAYEQFF

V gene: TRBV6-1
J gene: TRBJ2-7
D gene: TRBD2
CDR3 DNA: TGTGCCAGCAGCGGACTAGCGAGTAGCTCCTACGAGCAGTACTTC
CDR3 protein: CASSGLASSSYEQYF

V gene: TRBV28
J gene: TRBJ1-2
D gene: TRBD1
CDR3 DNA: TGTGCCACTTCAGGGGGCGAGGCCTATGGCTACACCTTC
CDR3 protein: CATSGGEAYGYTF

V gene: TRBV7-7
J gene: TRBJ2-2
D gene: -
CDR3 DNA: TGTGCTAGCAGCTTCACAACCGGGGAGCTGTTTTTT
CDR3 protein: CASSFTTGELFF

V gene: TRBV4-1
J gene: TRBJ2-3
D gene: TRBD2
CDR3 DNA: TGCGCCAGCAGAAAACTAGCGGGGGTTAGCACAGATACGCAGTATTTT
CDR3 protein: CASRKLAGVSTDTQYF

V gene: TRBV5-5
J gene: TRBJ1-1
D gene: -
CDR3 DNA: TGTGCCAGCAGCTCAGGTGAAGCTTTCTTT
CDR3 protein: CASSSGEAFF

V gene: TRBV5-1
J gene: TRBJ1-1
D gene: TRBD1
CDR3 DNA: TGCGCCAGCAGCTTGAGAGGGGGCCCGAACACTGAAGCTTTCTTT
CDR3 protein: CASSLRGGPNTEAFF

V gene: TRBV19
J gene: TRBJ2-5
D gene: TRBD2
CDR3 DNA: TGTGCCAGTAGTGATGCGGGAGCACAGGCAGAGACCCAGTACTTC
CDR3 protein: CASSDAGAQAETQYF

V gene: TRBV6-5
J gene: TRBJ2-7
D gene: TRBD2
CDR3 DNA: TGTGCCAGCAGTTACGGGGAGCGGGAGGGCAACTACGAGCAGTACTTC
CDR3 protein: CASSYGEREGNYEQYF

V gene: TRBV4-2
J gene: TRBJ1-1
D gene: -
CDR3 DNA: TGTGCCAGCAGGACCGACAACTGGAACACTGAAGCTTTCTTT
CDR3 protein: CASRTDNWNTEAFF

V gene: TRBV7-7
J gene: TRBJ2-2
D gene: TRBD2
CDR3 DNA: TGTGCTAGCAGCTGGACTAGCGCGAACACCGGGGAGCTGTTTTTT
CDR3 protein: CASSWTSANTGELFF

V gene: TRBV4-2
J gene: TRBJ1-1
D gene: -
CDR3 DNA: TGTGCCAGCAGCCAAGAACAGGGTGGAGCGAACACTGAAGCTTTCTTT
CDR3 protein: CASSQEQGGANTEAFF

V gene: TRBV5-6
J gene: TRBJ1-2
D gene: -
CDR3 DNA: TGTGCCAGCAGCTTGGTTTCAGGGGACGGCTATGGCTACACCTTC
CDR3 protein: CASSLVSGDGYGYTF

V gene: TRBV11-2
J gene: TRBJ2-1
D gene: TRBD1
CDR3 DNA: TGTGCCAGCAGCAGTCACCGGGACAGGGGACCCTACAATGAGCAGTTCTTC
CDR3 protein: CASSSHRDRGPYNEQFF

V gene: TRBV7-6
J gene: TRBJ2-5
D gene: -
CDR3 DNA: TGTGCCAGCAGCTCCCCCCTGACACAAACCAGAGAGACCCAGTACTTC
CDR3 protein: CASSSPLTQTRETQYF

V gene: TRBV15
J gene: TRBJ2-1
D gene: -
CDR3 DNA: TGTGCCACCGGGTCAGGGTCCTACAATGAGCAGTTCTTC
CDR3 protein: CATGSGSYNEQFF

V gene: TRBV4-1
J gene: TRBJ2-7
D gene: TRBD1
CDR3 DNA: TGCGCCAGCAGCCAAAGGACAGGGACCTACGAGCAGTACTTC
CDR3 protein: CASSQRTGTYEQYF

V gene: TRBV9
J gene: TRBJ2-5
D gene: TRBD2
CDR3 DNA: TGTGCCAGCAGCGTAGCTGACGGGAGGGCGCAGGAGACCCAGTACTTC
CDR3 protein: CASSVADGRAQETQYF

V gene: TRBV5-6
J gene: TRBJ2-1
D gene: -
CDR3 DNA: TGTGCCAGCAGCTTCCCTAGCTCCTACAATGAGCAGTTCTTC
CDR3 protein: CASSFPSSYNEQFF

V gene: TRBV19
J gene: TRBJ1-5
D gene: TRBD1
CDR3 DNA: TGTGCCAGTAGCCAGAACCGGGACAGGGACACCCCCCAGCATTTT
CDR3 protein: CASSQNRDRDTPQHF

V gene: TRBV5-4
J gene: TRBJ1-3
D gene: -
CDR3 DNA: TGTGCCGGTTCAACAGGGATGAGCTCTGGAAACACCATATATTTT
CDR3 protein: CAGSTGMSSGNTIYF

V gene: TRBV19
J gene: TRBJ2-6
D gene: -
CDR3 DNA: TGTGCCAGTAGAAGAAACAGGGCCGGGGCCAACGTCCTGACTTTC
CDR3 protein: CASRRNRAGANVLTF

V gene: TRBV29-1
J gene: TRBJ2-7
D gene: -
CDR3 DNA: TGCAGCCCTGGAAGAGCGGCCAGTTACGAGCAGTACTTC
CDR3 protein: CSPGRAASYEQYF

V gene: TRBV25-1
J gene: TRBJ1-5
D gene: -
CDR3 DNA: TGTGCCAGCAGTCCGGGAGGGGGTCAGCCCCAGCATTTT
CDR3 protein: CASSPGGGQPQHF

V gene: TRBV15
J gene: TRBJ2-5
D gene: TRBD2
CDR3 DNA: TGTGCCACCAGCAGAGGGGAGGCGGGAGGGGGAGAGACCCAGTACTTC
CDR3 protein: CATSRGEAGGGETQYF

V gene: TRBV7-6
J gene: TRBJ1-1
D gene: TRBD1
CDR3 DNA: TGTGCCAGCAGCTCACTACGACAGGGTGAAGCTTTCTTT
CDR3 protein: CASSSLRQGEAFF

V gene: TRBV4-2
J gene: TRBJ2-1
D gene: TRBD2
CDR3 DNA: TGTGCCAGCAGCCCTGAGGAGGGGAGGGAGACCGATGAGCAGTTCTTC
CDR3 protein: CASSPEEGRETDEQFF

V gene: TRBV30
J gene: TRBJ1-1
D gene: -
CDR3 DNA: TGTGCCTGGAGTAGGACTATGAACACTGAAGCTTTCTTT
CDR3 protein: CAWSRTMNTEAFF

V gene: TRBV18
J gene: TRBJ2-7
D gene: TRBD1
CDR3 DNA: TGTGCCAGCTCACCAAGGACAGGGGACTACGAGCAGTACTTC
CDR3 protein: CASSPRTGDYEQYF